What follows describes a single TCR beta chain. Trimming left V 3 bases short and J 7 bases short, with 13 bases between. The CDR3 spans 14 residues. Germline V gives CDR1 LNHDA, CDR2 SQIVND (reference sequence). This study enrolled people aged 18 to 89 from roughly 22 US geographic areas. Participant-reported clinical history was the basis for cohort assignment. The data were obtained in a study of blood T cell repertoires in COVID-19. Study-wide context: Italy, Spain and the United States were the sources of the convalescent and acute COVID-19 samples.

In the authors' methods: Reference gene primer amplification gave estimated nucleated cell counts. The protocol was immunoSEQ multiplex PCR, while the TCRdb copy is restricted to in-frame clones and leaves out a portion. The D gene and trimming were derived from the DNA, and the V and J assignments and clone size from that table. The table shows 300,000 or so clones, with around 86% occurring only once. This TCR was sampled from a woman in her 40s with acute COVID-19. Sequencing was carried out using PBMCs or T cells enriched from blood (not recorded which). The chain uses TRBV19 and TRBJ2-1; D unclear. The CDR3 sequence: CASSIGSAVNEQFF. The CDR3 DNA sequence: TGTGCCAGTAGTATTGGGTCGGCGGTGAATGAGCAGTTCTTC.